The 21 T cell receptor beta chains reported below all come from one sample, sequenced in a study of human T cells and chemical hapten exposure. TCRdb independently ran MiXCR on the RACE reads; one entry per CDR3 protein. This sample has a few hundred thousand distinct CDR3 sequences, with roughly 4.8% found just once. Time point noted: patch test 1, 2 weeks after DPC sensitization. The treatment was: therapeutic diphenylcyclopropenone sensitization with weekly scalp DPC. The input for sequencing was whole blood, taken in connection with sensitization to the hapten diphenylcyclopropenone (DPC). Receptors originate from a woman in her forties or fifties with alopecia areata. Some clones in this sample may be carry-over from other donors' samples.

This clonotype came up many times. V is TRBV20-1 and J is TRBJ1-1; no reliable D call. The V and J ends lost 1 base and 7 bases respectively, with 7 bases between them. The CDR3 is 11 amino acids. Per germline, CDR1 DFQATT and CDR2 SNEGSKA (reference sequence). The CDR3 region is CSARGGDEAFF. The CDR3 DNA follows: TGCAGTGCTAGAGGGGGAGATGAAGCTTTCTTT.

Many counts were recorded for this clonotype. The V and J genes are TRBV20-1 and TRBJ2-5; D perhaps matches TRBD1 (5 bases). Trimming cost V 7 bases and J 5 bases, with 14 bases left between them. The CDR3 is 12 amino acids. CDR1 and CDR2 (germline): DFQATT, SNEGSKA (reference sequence). The CDR3, as DNA: TGCAGTGTCAGGGCCGGCAGTGAGACCCAGTACTTC. Protein sequence: CSVRAGSETQYF.

The CDR3 here is CSATDYEQYF. The CDR3 bases are TGCAGTGCTACTGACTACGAGCAGTACTTC. The chain recombines TRBV20-1 with TRBJ2-7; D ambiguous. The germline gives CDR1 DFQATT, CDR2 SNEGSKA (reference sequence). V was pared by 4 bases and J by 3 bases, with 4 bases between. The CDR3 totals 10 residues.

At least ten counts were recorded for this clonotype. The chain links TRBV12-3 or TRBV12-4 to TRBJ2-2; 12 positions match TRBD2. CDR3 size: 19 residues. V shed 5 bases, J shed 2 bases, and the junction held 12 bases outside the gene matches. The CDR3 spells CASSLLLAGGPLNTGELFF. As DNA, the CDR3 is TGTGCCAGCAGTCTCCTACTAGCGGGGGGCCCTCTAAACACCGGGGAGCTGTTTTTT.

This clonotype was seen only a few times. The chain couples TRBV21-1 to TRBJ1-2; the table's D call, TRBD1, was not checked against the DNA. TRBV21-1 is a pseudogene segment. This CDR3 spans 14 amino acids. For the CDR3, the DNA is TGTGCCAGCCCGTTCGAGCCGCCCGACTATGGCTACACCTTC. Translated: CASPFEPPDYGYTF.

This clonotype was counted many times. The chain is built from TRBV6-2 or TRBV6-3 and TRBJ2-7; TRBD1 aligns across 7 bases. Trimming cost V 5 bases and J 2 bases; bases outside gene matches: 3. The CDR3 spans 13 residues. The germline V gene has CDR1 MNHEY and CDR2 SVGEGT. The DNA of the CDR3 is TGTGCCAGCAGTCATGGACAGGCCTACGAGCAGTACTTC. Protein product: CASSHGQAYEQYF.

This clonotype was found many times. The chain links TRBV20-1 to TRBJ1-2; D is unclear. The CDR3 loop spans 12 amino acids. Trimming pared 6 bases from V and 7 bases from J, leaving 15 bases between. The germline V gene has CDR1 DFQATT and CDR2 SNEGSKA (reference sequence). CDR3 sequence: CSASGSGSGYTF. In nucleotides, the CDR3 is TGCAGTGCCAGTGGCTCAGGTTCTGGCTACACCTTC.

There are many counts of this clonotype. The chain couples TRBV4-2 to TRBJ2-3; possibly TRBD1 or TRBD2 for D (6 bases each). Germline CDR1 reads LGHNA; CDR2 reads YNFKEQ. This CDR3 is built from 16 residues. The ends were cut back, 1 base at V and 2 bases at J, with 13 bases in the middle. CDR3 in amino acids: CASSQGGASVTDTQYF. The CDR3 bases are TGTGCCAGCAGCCAAGGGGGGGCCTCCGTCACAGATACGCAGTATTTT.

Ten or more counts support this clonotype. The V gene is TRBV29-1, the J gene TRBJ2-3, with 8 bases that match TRBD1. The CDR3 is 16 amino acids. Germline CDR1 and CDR2: SQVTM and ANQGSEA. Trimming took 0 bases from V and 4 from J; bases not matched to a gene: 9. CDR3 region: CSVEDWAGGIADTQYF. DNA of the CDR3: TGCAGCGTTGAAGATTGGGCAGGGGGCATTGCAGATACGCAGTATTTT.

This clonotype was found many times. The chain employs TRBV5-4 and TRBJ2-3; TRBD2 agrees at 11 bases. Germline CDR1 reads SGHNT; CDR2 reads YYREEE (reference sequence). Trimming removed 6 bases from V and 4 bases from J; junction bases left unmatched: 16. The CDR3 is 18 amino acids. CDR3 region: CASTHPTPLAGVSDTQYF. CDR3 sequence (DNA): TGTGCCAGCACCCACCCAACCCCACTAGCGGGAGTATCAGATACGCAGTATTTT.

This clonotype was observed a handful of times. This chain uses TRBV7-9 with TRBJ2-1; 9 nucleotides match TRBD2. Germline CDR1 SEHNR, CDR2 FQNEAQ (reference sequence). This CDR3 contains 15 residues. With 11 bases clipped from V and 2 bases from J, the junction kept 10 bases outside the gene matches. The CDR3 reads CAWQGGGGAYNEQFF. In DNA form, the CDR3 reads TGTGCCTGGCAAGGAGGCGGGGGGGCCTACAATGAGCAGTTCTTC.

This clonotype appeared many times. The rearrangement uses TRBV5-4 and TRBJ1-3; 7 bases line up with TRBD1. This CDR3 has 15 amino acids. V lost 4 bases to trimming and J lost 2 bases; unmatched junction nucleotides: 6. Germline assignment: CDR1 SGHNT and CDR2 YYREEE (reference sequence). The DNA of the CDR3 is TGTGCCAGCAGCCCGGACAGGCTGCCTGGAAACACCATATATTTT. It is translated as CASSPDRLPGNTIYF.

This clonotype was recorded many times. The rearrangement uses TRBV5-6 and TRBJ2-5; no firm D call. Germline loops: CDR1 SGHDT, CDR2 YYEEEE. The CDR3 runs to 14 residues. V was pared by 2 bases and J by 4 bases, with 12 bases between. As DNA, the CDR3 is TGTGCCAGCAGCTTCGGATTTGCCCTAGAGACCCAGTACTTC. Protein sequence: CASSFGFALETQYF.

This clonotype was found a few times. A much larger clone is a single base away; this may be a read error. This chain uses TRBV3-1 with TRBJ1-2; no clear D gene. CDR3 length equals 12 residues. CDR1 and CDR2 from the germline V gene are LGHDT and YNNKEL (reference sequence). V lost 1 base to trimming and J lost 6 bases, with 6 bases between them. CDR3 amino acids: CASSQVGNGYTF. For the CDR3, the DNA is TGTGCCAGCAGCCAAGTAGGGAATGGCTACACCTTC.

The chain uses TRBV5-1 and TRBJ2-1; 10 nucleotides line up with TRBD2. Germline-derived CDR1 and CDR2 are SGHRS and YFSETQ. This CDR3 has 16 residues. After removal of 4 bases from V and 5 bases from J, the junction contained 9 bases not matched to a gene. CDR3 sequence reads: CASSNMGLAFDNEQFF. CDR3 nucleotides: TGCGCCAGCAGCAACATGGGACTAGCGTTTGACAATGAGCAGTTCTTC.

This clonotype was counted a few times. The chain combines TRBV4-2 with TRBJ1-1; no definite D call. Trimming left V 0 bases short and J 1 base short, with 3 bases between. The CDR3 runs 13 residues. Looked up from germline, CDR1 is LGHNA and CDR2 is YNFKEQ. CDR3 loop: CASSQDTNTEAFF. In nucleotides, the CDR3 is TGTGCCAGCAGCCAAGACACGAACACTGAAGCTTTCTTT.

V and J are TRBV12-5 and TRBJ1-2, with D hard to call. The CDR3 is made up of 12 amino acids. Germline-derived CDR1 and CDR2 are LGHNT and FRNRAP. V gave up 3 bases and J gave up 7 bases, with 9 bases separating them. The CDR3 nucleotides are TGTGCTAGTGGTTTAGCAGGTACTGGCTACACCTTC. Protein: CASGLAGTGYTF.

In this sample, this clonotype turned up a few times. J is TRBJ2-7 and V is TRBV18, with D perhaps matching TRBD2 (8 bases). This CDR3 has 16 amino acids. Germline V gives CDR1 KGHSH, CDR2 LQKENI. Between the trimmed V and J ends, which lost 3 bases and 5 bases, there was a span of 20 bases. The CDR3 loop is CASSPQGGLVRDEQYF. CDR3 DNA: TGTGCCAGCTCACCCCAGGGGGGACTAGTGAGGGACGAGCAGTACTTC.

The chain combines TRBV5-5 with TRBJ2-5, with 8 bases aligning to TRBD2. Unmatched junction bases numbered 9, after V lost 4 bases and J lost 7 bases. Per germline, CDR1 SGHKS and CDR2 YYEKEE (reference sequence). CDR3 length: 14 residues. CDR3: CASSPERAGGTQYF. As DNA, the CDR3 is TGTGCCAGCAGCCCTGAGCGTGCGGGGGGGACCCAGTACTTC.

As concerns this clonotype: Just one base apart from a much larger clone, this may be a read error. V and J are TRBV5-1 and TRBJ2-1, with 9 bases lining up with TRBD1. The junction had 7 bases not matched to a gene; V was cut back by 2 bases and J by 10 bases. Germline assignment: CDR1 SGHRS and CDR2 YFSETQ. CDR3 length: 14 residues. CDR3 sequence: CASSLKDRGQEQFF. CDR3 sequence (DNA): TGCGCCAGCAGCTTAAAGGACAGGGGACAAGAGCAGTTCTTC.

The sample holds many counts of this clonotype. This chain joins TRBV27 and TRBJ1-1, with 9 bases lining up with TRBD1. V lost 8 bases and J lost 3; bases outside the gene matches: 7. Looked up from germline, CDR1 is MNHEY and CDR2 is SMNVEV (reference sequence). The CDR3 spans 14 residues. CDR3 nucleotides: TGTGCCAGCGGCCAACAGGGGGCGGACACTGAAGCTTTCTTT. This gives the protein CASGQQGADTEAFF.